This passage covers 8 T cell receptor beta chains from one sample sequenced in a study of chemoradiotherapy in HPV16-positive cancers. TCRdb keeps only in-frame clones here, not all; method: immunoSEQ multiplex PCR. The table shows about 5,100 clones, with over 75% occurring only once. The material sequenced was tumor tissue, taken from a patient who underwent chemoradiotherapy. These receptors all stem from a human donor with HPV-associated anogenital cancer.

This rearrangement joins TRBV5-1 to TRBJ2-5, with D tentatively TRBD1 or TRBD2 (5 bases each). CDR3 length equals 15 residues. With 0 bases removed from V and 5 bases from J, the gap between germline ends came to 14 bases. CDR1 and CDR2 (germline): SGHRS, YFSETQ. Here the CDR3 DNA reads TGCGCCAGCAGCTTGGGAGGGGACCGAGTGGAGACCCAGTACTTC. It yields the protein CASSLGGDRVETQYF.

The CDR3 sequence is CASSESGQRNRFRYTF. The CDR3 nucleotides read TGTGCCAGCAGTGAATCAGGACAAAGGAACCGCTTTAGGTACACCTTC. The chain recombines TRBV2 with TRBJ1-2, with a tentative D call TRBD1 (5 bases). The CDR3 runs 16 residues. V lost 2 bases, J lost 11 bases, and 24 bases lay in between. The germline V gene encodes CDR1 SNHLY and CDR2 FYNNEI.

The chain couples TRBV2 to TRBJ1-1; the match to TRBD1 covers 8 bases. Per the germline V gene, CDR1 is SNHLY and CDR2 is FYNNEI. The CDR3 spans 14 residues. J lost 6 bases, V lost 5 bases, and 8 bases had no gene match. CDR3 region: CASSPRQGRAEAFF. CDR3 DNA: TGTGCCAGCAGTCCCCGACAGGGGAGGGCTGAAGCTTTCTTT.

The CDR3 reads CSVVTSGSSYEQYF. CDR3 bases: TGCAGCGTCGTTACTAGCGGGAGTTCCTACGAGCAGTACTTC. This sequence joins TRBV29-1 and TRBJ2-7; 11 bases align to TRBD2. Germline-derived CDR1 and CDR2 are SQVTM and ANQGSEA. This CDR3 region has 14 residues. With 6 bases clipped from V and 1 base from J, the junction kept 5 bases outside the gene matches.

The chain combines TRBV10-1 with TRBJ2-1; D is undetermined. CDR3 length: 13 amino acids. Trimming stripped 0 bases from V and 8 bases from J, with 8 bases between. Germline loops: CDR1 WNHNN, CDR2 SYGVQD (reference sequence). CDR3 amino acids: CASSESQGHEQFF. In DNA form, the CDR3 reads TGCGCCAGCAGTGAGTCGCAAGGGCATGAGCAGTTCTTC.

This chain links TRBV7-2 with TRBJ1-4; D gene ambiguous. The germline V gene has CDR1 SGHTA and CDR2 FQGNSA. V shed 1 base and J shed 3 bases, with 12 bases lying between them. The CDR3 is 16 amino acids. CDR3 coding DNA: TGTGCCAGCAGCTTAGTTTTCGGCCGCCCTAATGAAAAACTGTTTTTT. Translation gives CASSLVFGRPNEKLFF.

CDR3 coding DNA: TGTGCCAGCAGTGCCCTTAGCGGGAGCCCCACCGGGGAGCTGTTTTTT. Protein: CASSALSGSPTGELFF. J is TRBJ2-2 and V is TRBV25-1; 9 nucleotides align to TRBD2. V lost 4 bases to trimming and J lost 4 bases; unmatched junction nucleotides: 7. This CDR3 is 16 amino acids long. Per the germline V gene, CDR1 is MGHDK and CDR2 is SYGVNS.

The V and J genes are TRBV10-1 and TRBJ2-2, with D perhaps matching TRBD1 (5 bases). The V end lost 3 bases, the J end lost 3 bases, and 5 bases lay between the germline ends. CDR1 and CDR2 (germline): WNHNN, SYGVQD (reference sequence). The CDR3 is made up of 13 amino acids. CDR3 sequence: CASSDRDTGELFF. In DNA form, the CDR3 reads TGCGCCAGCAGTGACAGGGACACCGGGGAGCTGTTTTTT.